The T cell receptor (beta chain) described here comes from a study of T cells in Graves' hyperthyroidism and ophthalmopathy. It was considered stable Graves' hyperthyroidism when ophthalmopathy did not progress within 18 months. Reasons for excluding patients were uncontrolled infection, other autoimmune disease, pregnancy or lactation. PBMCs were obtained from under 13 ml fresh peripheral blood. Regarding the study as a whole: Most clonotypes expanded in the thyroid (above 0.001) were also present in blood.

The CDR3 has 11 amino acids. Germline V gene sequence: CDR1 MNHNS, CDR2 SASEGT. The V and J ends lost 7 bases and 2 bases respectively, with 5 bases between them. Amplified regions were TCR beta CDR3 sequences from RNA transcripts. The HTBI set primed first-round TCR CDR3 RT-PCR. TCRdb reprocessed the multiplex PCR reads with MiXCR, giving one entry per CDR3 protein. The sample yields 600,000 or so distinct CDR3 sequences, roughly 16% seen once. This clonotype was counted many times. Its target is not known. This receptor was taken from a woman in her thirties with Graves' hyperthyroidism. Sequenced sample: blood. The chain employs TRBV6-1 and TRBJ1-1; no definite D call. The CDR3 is CASTANTEAFF. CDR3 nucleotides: TGTGCCAGCACTGCTAACACTGAAGCTTTCTTT.